This entry describes one T cell receptor beta chain. Its cognate antigen has yet to be identified. From each donor, a roughly 2.6 ml peripheral blood sample was collected into PAXgene tubes and stored at -80 degrees C. Without T cell sorting, total RNA was isolated from whole blood using the PAXgene blood miRNA kit on an automated QIAcube. Deep TCRalpha and TCRbeta repertoire profiling with unique molecular barcoding was performed on peripheral blood of monozygotic twin pairs concordant or discordant for inflammatory bowel disease. Smoking habits were recorded for all twin pairs, and individuals were classified as current, former or never smokers. The data were obtained in a study of monozygotic twins with inflammatory bowel disease (dated by TCRdb to the late 2010s). At the level of the whole study: The complete study included about 28 monozygotic twin pairs: 19 IBD-discordant Danish pairs and nine German pairs, of which four were IBD-concordant and five were IBD-discordant. Disease-associated traits were sought mainly through comparisons between IBD patients and their genetically identical healthy co-twins within discordant pairs. Each individual had, on average, about 151 000 unique TCRalpha sequences and 181 000 unique TCRbeta sequences available for analysis.

Libraries were constructed by 5' RACE. Each TCR library was prepared from 3,000 to 4,500 ng of total RNA. For each sample, cDNA synthesis was carried out in eight separate reactions using SMARTScribe reverse transcriptase. Unique molecular identifiers containing a 6-nucleotide sample barcode were introduced through template switching during cDNA synthesis. Two nested PCRs of around 15 and 10 cycles amplified the TCRalpha and TCRbeta cDNA, and bead purification followed each PCR. Before amplification, cDNA was treated with uracil DNA-glycosylase and purified using the QIAquick PCR purification kit. The second PCR was the step at which Illumina TruSeq-compatible adapters and sample-specific barcodes were added. TapeStation and Qubit were used to check library quality and concentration, and 5 to 6 ng of each library went into the pool. Sequencing of the pooled libraries was done on an Illumina HiSeq2500 single-index Rapid Run using custom sequencing primers and 2 x 100 bp reads. The paper's data handling went like this. PCR and sequencing errors were corrected by UMI-based consensus assembly using MiGEC version 1.2.6. MiXCR version 2.1.1 handled V(D)J alignment, clonotype assembly and CDR3 extraction. Normalisation of gene usage, clonotype sharing and MAIT/NKT TCR abundance was achieved by analysing the top 1000, 10 000 and 20 000 clonotypes per sample. After downsampling to 27 000 UMIs, diversity was calculated as the inverse Simpson index using the vegan R package. Paired Mann-Whitney U tests on discordant twin pairs were used, with Benjamini-Hochberg multiple-testing correction. The reads went through TCRdb reprocessing, and each CDR3 protein sequence gets one entry with no DNA. The V and J calls were not made by the authors but by TCRdb's processing. The table for this sample lists approximately 380,000 distinct CDR3 sequences. Around 2.6% of the sample belongs to the ten largest clones.

Overall results and qualifications from the work: The results gave no support for a single strong signal or clonotype linked to IBD. Differing immunosuppressive treatments among patients may have added background noise and inter-individual variability to the repertoires. The analysis was unable to tell different T cell subtypes apart. Repertoire similarity did not differ between concordant and discordant twins, which could be due to limited statistical power. Fewer clonotypes were shared with other individuals by IBD patients than by healthy twins, most markedly in patients showing signs of disease activity. IBD patients had lower TCRbeta repertoire diversity, measured by the inverse Simpson index, than their healthy co-twins.

Source material: blood. The TCR sequence derives from a human donor with ulcerative colitis or Crohn's disease, or a healthy co-twin of an affected twin (not recorded which).

CDR3 loop: CASTLMGQGTEAFF. In this chain, TRBV5-1 is recombined with TRBJ1-1; TCRdb's D call, TRBD1, is unchecked because there is no DNA. The CDR3, cysteine through phenylalanine, is 14 amino acids long. DNA is not on record. From a lookup of the germline V gene, CDR1 and CDR2 are SGHRS and YFSETQ. Here the CDR3 is joined to the reference TRBV5-1 and TRBJ1-1 genes, and the full variable domain is: KAGVTQTPRYLIKTRGQQVTLSCSPISGHRSVSWYQQTPGQGLQFLFEYFSETQRNKGNFPGRFSGRQFSNSRSEMNVSTLELGDSALYLCASTLMGQGTEAFFGQGTRLTVV.